Listed below are T cell receptor beta chains from one sample, sequenced in a study of blood T cell repertoires in COVID-19. The repertoire was sequenced with immunoSEQ multiplex PCR; TCRdb's copy has only in-frame clones and lacks some. Here the sample spans around 400,000 clones, 89% being singletons. The sequencing sample was made of PBMCs or T cells enriched from blood (not recorded which). All receptors derive from a woman aged 30 to 39 who had recovered from COVID-19. Each CDR3 is given with its conserved first and last residue. Fields, in order: CDR3 length, J gene, V gene, D gene, clone size, CDR3 DNA, CDR3 protein. A D gene is named only where the DNA matches it firmly. Clone size is shown for a subset of rows, as once, few, many or a class of expanded clone.

14 | TRBJ2-7 | TRBV19 | - | - | TGTGCCAGTAGTAATCTGGGCGGGACCTACGAGCAGTACTTC | CASSNLGGTYEQYF
20 | TRBJ2-3 | TRBV6-2/TRBV6-3 | TRBD2 | once | TGTGCCAGCACCCCCAAAGGACTAGCGGGGCTCGGGGGTAGCACAGATACGCAGTATTTT | CASTPKGLAGLGGSTDTQYF
15 | TRBJ1-4 | TRBV7-9 | - | - | TGTGCCAGCAGCTTAGCCCAGGGTCTTCGGGAAAAACTGTTTTTT | CASSLAQGLREKLFF
13 | TRBJ2-2 | TRBV7-2 | - | - | TGTGCCAGCAGCTCCCGGAACACCGGGGAGCTGTTTTTT | CASSSRNTGELFF
12 | TRBJ2-7 | TRBV6-5 | - | - | TGTGCCAGCAGGGGTGAGGCCTACGAGCAGTACTTC | CASRGEAYEQYF
15 | TRBJ1-1 | TRBV6-2/TRBV6-3 | - | - | TGTGCCAGCAGCCCCCTGACAGACTTTAACACTGAAGCTTTCTTT | CASSPLTDFNTEAFF
13 | TRBJ2-5 | TRBV5-1 | - | - | TGCGCCAGCAGCCGCGAAAGACAAGAGACCCAGTACTTC | CASSRERQETQYF
15 | TRBJ1-2 | TRBV7-2 | - | few | TGTGCCAGCAGCTTAAGGGCAGGATCGGGATATGGCTACACCTTC | CASSLRAGSGYGYTF
15 | TRBJ1-6 | TRBV2 | TRBD1 | - | TGTGCCAGCAGAGGACAGGGGGATCGAAATTCACCCCTCCACTTT | CASRGQGDRNSPLHF
17 | TRBJ2-5 | TRBV5-1 | TRBD2 | - | TGCGCCAGCAGCTTGGCCAAAGCACTAGCGGGAGGAGAGACCCAGTACTTC | CASSLAKALAGGETQYF
15 | TRBJ2-7 | TRBV6-2/TRBV6-3 | TRBD1 | - | TGTGCCAGCAGTACCCGGGACAGGGGGCCGTACGAGCAGTACTTC | CASSTRDRGPYEQYF
14 | TRBJ1-4 | TRBV18 | - | - | TGTGCCAGCTCAATAAACGGGGGTGGCGAAAAACTGTTTTTT | CASSINGGGEKLFF
11 | TRBJ1-4 | TRBV19 | - | - | TGTGCCAGTAGTGTTCGGGAAAAACTGTTTTTT | CASSVREKLFF
15 | TRBJ2-7 | TRBV7-2 | TRBD2 | - | TGTGCCAGCAGCCGTGTCCCTAGCGGGGCCCTCGAGCAGTACTTC | CASSRVPSGALEQYF
12 | TRBJ2-7 | TRBV12-3/TRBV12-4 | - | - | TGTGCCAGCAGTAGGACAGTTTACGAGCAGTACTTC | CASSRTVYEQYF
14 | TRBJ2-7 | TRBV5-1 | - | few | TGCGCCAGCAGCTTGGTGACTGCGGCGTACGAGCAGTACTTC | CASSLVTAAYEQYF
15 | TRBJ1-4 | TRBV4-1 | - | - | TGCGCCAGCAGCCAAGAGGCCACAGCTAATGAAAAACTGTTTTTT | CASSQEATANEKLFF
15 | TRBJ2-1 | TRBV6-5 | TRBD2 | - | TGTGCCAGCAGTTTAGCGGGGAGCTCCTACAATGAGCAGTTCTTC | CASSLAGSSYNEQFF